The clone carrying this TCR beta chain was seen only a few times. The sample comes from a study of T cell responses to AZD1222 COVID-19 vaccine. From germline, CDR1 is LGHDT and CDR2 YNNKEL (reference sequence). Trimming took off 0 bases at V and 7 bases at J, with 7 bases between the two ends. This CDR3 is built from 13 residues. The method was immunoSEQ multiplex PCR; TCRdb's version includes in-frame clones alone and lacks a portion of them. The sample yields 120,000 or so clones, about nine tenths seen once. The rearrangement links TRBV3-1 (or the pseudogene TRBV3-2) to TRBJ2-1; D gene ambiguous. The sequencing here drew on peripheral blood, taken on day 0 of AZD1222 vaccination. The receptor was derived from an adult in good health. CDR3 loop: CASSQDEVNEQFF. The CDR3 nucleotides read TGTGCCAGCAGCCAAGACGAAGTTAATGAGCAGTTCTTC.